The sequence of this TCR beta chain was determined in a study of blood T cell repertoires in COVID-19. Libraries were prepared by immunoSEQ multiplex PCR; TCRdb keeps only in-frame clonotypes and omits some of them. The sample records fewer than 350,000 clones, 70% to 90% being singletons. The CDR3 consists of 12 residues. The V end lost 0 bases, the J end lost 8 bases, and 5 bases lay between the germline ends. Germline CDR1 LGHDT, CDR2 YNNKEL (reference sequence). The sequence came from a woman aged 25 to 39 who had recovered from COVID-19. The chain employs TRBV3-1 (or the pseudogene TRBV3-2) and TRBJ1-5; D is uncertain. Sequences were obtained from PBMCs or T cells enriched from blood (not recorded which). The CDR3 reads CASSQDREPQHF. For the CDR3, the DNA is TGTGCCAGCAGCCAAGATCGGGAGCCCCAGCATTTT.